The 16 T cell receptor beta chains presented below share a single source sample, sequenced in a study of blood T cell repertoires in COVID-19 (dated by TCRdb to 2019 to 2021). Libraries came from the immunoSEQ multiplex PCR assay. TCRdb re-hosts the immuneACCESS table, in-frame sequences only. Its copies lack some clones; in the studies checked, an unresolved V gene accounts for under half of them, and the cause for the rest is not known. A total of over 200,000 clones appear in this sample, about nine tenths of them only once. Together, the top ten hold around a tenth of the sample. Material for sequencing was PBMCs or T cells enriched from blood (not recorded which). The receptor source for this set is a man aged 18 to 29 with acute COVID-19.

V usage is TRBV7-9 and J usage is TRBJ2-2; D call uncertain. Germline assignment: CDR1 SEHNR and CDR2 FQNEAQ (reference sequence). The CDR3 totals 14 residues. V was trimmed by 7 bases and J by 6 bases, leaving 15 bases between them. The CDR3 spells CASTTYQVSGELFF. The CDR3 nucleotides are TGTGCCAGCACGACCTACCAAGTCTCCGGGGAGCTGTTTTTT.

This chain links TRBV28 with TRBJ2-1; 8 bases map to TRBD1. V was pared by 4 bases and J by 3 bases, with 17 bases of the junction left unmatched. From germline, CDR1 is MDHEN and CDR2 SYDVKM. The CDR3 has 19 amino acids. CDR3 residues: CASSSGGVAVMGVYNEQFF. DNA for the CDR3: TGTGCCAGCAGTTCAGGGGGCGTAGCGGTAATGGGGGTCTACAATGAGCAGTTCTTC.

V gene TRBV6-5 combines with J gene TRBJ2-3, with TRBD1 matching 7 bases. Per germline, CDR1 MNHEY and CDR2 SVGAGI. The CDR3 loop spans 15 amino acids. J gave up 4 bases and V 4 bases, and 8 bases lay outside the gene matches. The CDR3 nucleotides read TGTGCCAGCAGTTCCCGACAGGGTTGGGCAGATACGCAGTATTTT. Protein: CASSSRQGWADTQYF.

CDR3 sequence: CASSQSSGRAEEQYF. Written as DNA, the CDR3 is TGCGCCAGCAGCCAATCTAGCGGGAGGGCCGAAGAGCAGTACTTC. J is TRBJ2-7 and V is TRBV4-1; 12 nucleotides align to TRBD2. J lost 7 bases, V lost 2 bases, and 6 bases had no gene match. CDR1 is MGHRA and CDR2 is YSYEKL in the germline V gene. There are 15 residues in the CDR3.

As DNA, the CDR3 is TGTGCCATCAGTAAGACAGGGAGCACTGAAGCTTTCTTT. Its protein is CAISKTGSTEAFF. This chain joins TRBV10-3 and TRBJ1-1; the match to TRBD1 covers 7 bases. The V segment lost 5 bases and the J segment 4 bases; nucleotides outside the gene matches: 4. Looked up from germline, CDR1 is ENHRY and CDR2 is SYGVKD. The CDR3 covers 13 residues.

This chain links TRBV4-1 with TRBJ2-3, with a weak D call TRBD1 (6 bases). The CDR3 loop spans 16 amino acids. The V and J ends lost 6 bases and 3 bases respectively, with 19 bases between them. Germline V gene sequence: CDR1 MGHRA, CDR2 YSYEKL. For the CDR3, the DNA is TGCGCCAGCAGTCAACTACAGGGACCCACGACAGATACGCAGTATTTT. Its translation is CASSQLQGPTTDTQYF.

The chain is built from TRBV3-1 (or the pseudogene TRBV3-2) and TRBJ2-3, with TRBD2 as a possible D gene (6 bases). The CDR3 covers 16 residues. The V gene's germline CDR1 is LGHDT and CDR2 YNNKEL (reference sequence). The V end lost 5 bases, the J end lost 0 bases, and 15 bases lay between the germline ends. Here the CDR3 DNA reads TGTGCCAGCAGCTCGGGACTGAGTTATAGCACAGATACGCAGTATTTT. Encoded protein: CASSSGLSYSTDTQYF.

CDR3 in amino acids: CASSESDYQPQHF. The CDR3 DNA follows: TGTGCCAGCAGCGAGTCCGATTATCAGCCCCAGCATTTT. This sequence joins TRBV3-1 (or the pseudogene TRBV3-2) and TRBJ1-5; D unresolved. CDR1 and CDR2 (germline): LGHDT, YNNKEL (reference sequence). Trimming removed 5 bases from V and 5 bases from J, with 10 bases in between. This CDR3 is 13 amino acids long.

J is TRBJ1-5 and V is TRBV28; possible D gene TRBD1, 5 bases. Germline-derived CDR1 and CDR2 are MDHEN and SYDVKM. This CDR3 spans 15 amino acids. V shed 6 bases and J shed 3 bases, with 15 bases lying between them. CDR3 loop: CASSPSTENNQPQHF. CDR3 sequence (DNA): TGTGCCAGCAGCCCCTCGACAGAAAACAATCAGCCCCAGCATTTT.

V and J are TRBV19 and TRBJ2-1, with 12 bases that match TRBD2. With 3 bases clipped from V and 7 bases from J, the junction kept 1 base outside the gene matches. The V gene's germline CDR1 is LNHDA and CDR2 SQIVND (reference sequence). This CDR3 spans 14 amino acids. The CDR3 spells CASSILAGGNEQFF. The CDR3 DNA is TGTGCCAGTAGTATCCTAGCGGGAGGGAATGAGCAGTTCTTC.

The V call is TRBV7-9, the J call TRBJ1-6; no clear D. This CDR3 is 17 amino acids long. Trimming took 0 bases from V and 8 from J, leaving 17 bases between them. Per the germline V gene, CDR1 is SEHNR and CDR2 is FQNEAQ (reference sequence). This CDR3 reads CASSLAQRHFIDSPLHF. CDR3 coding DNA: TGTGCCAGCAGCTTAGCGCAGAGGCATTTCATAGATTCACCCCTCCACTTT.

This chain uses TRBV28 with TRBJ2-3; TRBD1 might be the D (5 bases). This CDR3 is built from 12 residues. The V end lost 5 bases, the J end lost 8 bases, and 11 bases lay between the germline ends. The V gene's germline CDR1 is MDHEN and CDR2 SYDVKM. The CDR3 protein is CASSPVQGTQYF. The CDR3 DNA is TGTGCCAGCAGTCCCGTCCAGGGTACGCAGTATTTT.

The chain uses TRBV19 and TRBJ1-4, with a weak D call TRBD1 (6 bases). From germline, CDR1 is LNHDA and CDR2 SQIVND (reference sequence). The ends were cut back, 3 bases at V and 8 bases at J, with 13 bases in the middle. This CDR3 is built from 14 residues. The CDR3 DNA is TGTGCCAGTAGTATTCAGGGGTTTGGGGAAAAACTGTTTTTT. Its translation: CASSIQGFGEKLFF.

The CDR3 spells CASRPWGDTNEKLFF. In DNA, the CDR3 is TGTGCCAGCAGGCCGTGGGGAGATACTAATGAAAAACTGTTTTTT. The chain joins TRBV11-2 to TRBJ1-4; D unresolved. The CDR3 has 15 amino acids. In germline, CDR1 is SGHAT, CDR2 FQNNGV. The V gene lost 6 bases and the J gene lost 2 bases, with 13 bases spanning the gap.

The chain carries TRBV5-1 and TRBJ2-2, with D uncertain. CDR3 length: 16 amino acids. Trimming left V 0 bases short and J 2 bases short, with 11 bases between. Germline lookup yields CDR1 SGHRS and CDR2 YFSETQ. The CDR3 region has the DNA TGCGCCAGCAGCTTGGAAGGTGGGCCCAACACCGGGGAGCTGTTTTTT. This gives the protein CASSLEGGPNTGELFF.

The V and J genes are TRBV7-3 and TRBJ2-1; 9 nucleotides align to TRBD2. With 5 bases clipped from V and 9 bases from J, the junction kept 11 bases outside the gene matches. The CDR3 consists of 15 residues. In germline, CDR1 is SGHTA, CDR2 FQGTGA. The CDR3 DNA follows: TGTGCCAGCAGCCAAATAGCGGGAGTCCTTAGTGAGCAGTTCTTC. Translating gives CASSQIAGVLSEQFF.